These 15 T cell receptor beta chains were all obtained from the same sample, sequenced in a study of glioma-infiltrating T cells after dendritic cell vaccination. Measured with immunoSEQ multiplex PCR; TCRdb has only the in-frame clones, and not every one. The sample lists under 75,000 clones, over 65% seen once, with more than 8.5% in the top ten. The sample's time point: after dendritic cell vaccination, including at tumor progression/relapse. The sequencing here drew on blood, taken after dendritic cell vaccination. These receptor sequences come from a human donor with glioblastoma.

The CDR3 bases are TGTGCCAGCTCACGGACTAGCGGGTGGCGGGAGACCCAGTACTTC. This sequence encodes CASSRTSGWRETQYF. V is TRBV18 and J is TRBJ2-5, with TRBD2 matching over 11 bases. The V gene's germline CDR1 is KGHSH and CDR2 LQKENI. V shed 4 bases and J 5 bases; nucleotides not matched to a gene: 6. This CDR3 is built from 15 residues.

The V call is TRBV4-3, the J call TRBJ2-3; TRBD2 matches 15 bases. This CDR3 is 19 amino acids long. Per germline, CDR1 LGHNA and CDR2 YSLEER. Trimming removed 0 bases from V and 2 bases from J; junction bases left unmatched: 6. Written as DNA, the CDR3 is TGCGCCAGCAGCCAAGATAGGACTAGCGGGGGGGGATACACAGATACGCAGTATTTT. This sequence encodes CASSQDRTSGGGYTDTQYF.

This clone was seen only a few times. In the same sample, other DNA sequences code for this CDR3. The V and J genes are TRBV4-3 and TRBJ2-7, with D perhaps matching TRBD1 (6 bases). The V gene lost 0 bases and the J gene lost 2 bases, with 11 bases spanning the gap. This CDR3 region has 15 residues. Per germline, CDR1 LGHNA and CDR2 YSLEER. CDR3 sequence reads: CASSQETGNTYEQYF. DNA for the CDR3: TGCGCCAGCAGCCAAGAGACAGGCAATACCTACGAGCAGTACTTC.

This clone was detected a few times. V gene TRBV30 combines with J gene TRBJ2-5; weak D call: TRBD2 (6 bases). CDR3 length equals 13 residues. Trimming pared 0 bases from V and 11 bases from J, leaving 16 bases between. The germline V gene encodes CDR1 GTSNPN and CDR2 SVGIG (reference sequence). CDR3 protein: CAWSVRRGREQYF. CDR3 DNA: TGTGCCTGGAGTGTACGTCGGGGTCGGGAGCAGTACTTC.

This clone was detected a few times. The rearrangement joins TRBV13 to TRBJ2-1; 12 positions match TRBD2. The trim removed 5 bases at V and 4 bases at J, leaving 9 bases unmatched. Germline V gene sequence: CDR1 PRHDT, CDR2 FYEKMQ (reference sequence). The CDR3 length is 17 residues. The CDR3 spells CASSPRLLAGGYNEQFF. CDR3 nucleotides: TGTGCCAGCAGCCCCCGGCTCCTAGCGGGGGGGTACAATGAGCAGTTCTTC.

This chain links TRBV11-2 with TRBJ2-1; D ambiguous. The CDR3 runs 12 residues. In germline, CDR1 is SGHAT, CDR2 FQNNGV. V lost 4 bases and J lost 12, with 13 bases in between. The CDR3 sequence: CASSSNFFGQFF. The CDR3 DNA follows: TGTGCCAGCAGCTCCAACTTCTTCGGGCAGTTCTTC.

The rearrangement links TRBV5-1 to TRBJ1-4; the match to TRBD1 covers 8 bases. CDR3 size: 16 residues. The germline V gene encodes CDR1 SGHRS and CDR2 YFSETQ. Trimming took 0 bases from V and 7 from J; bases not matched to a gene: 8. The CDR3 sequence: CASSLAPRGLGEKLFF. The DNA of the CDR3 is TGCGCCAGCAGCTTGGCTCCCAGGGGGCTTGGTGAAAAACTGTTTTTT.

This clone was seen a handful of times. This chain joins TRBV6-5 and TRBJ1-3; D is unclear. The V and J ends lost 9 bases and 4 bases respectively, with 10 bases between them. This CDR3 has 12 residues. Germline CDR1 is MNHEY and CDR2 is SVGAGI. CDR3: CASNKQGNTIYF. CDR3 DNA sequence: TGTGCCAGTAACAAACAGGGAAACACCATATATTTT.

V is TRBV6-5 and J is TRBJ1-1; D unclear. The CDR3 has 16 residues. Germline values: CDR1 MNHEY, CDR2 SVGAGI. Trimming took off 0 bases at V and 1 base at J, with 12 bases between the two ends. In DNA, the CDR3 is TGTGCCAGCAGTTACTCTTATGGGCAGGCGAACACTGAAGCTTTCTTT. It translates to CASSYSYGQANTEAFF.

This chain joins TRBV19 and TRBJ1-3, with 7 bases that match TRBD1. CDR1 is LNHDA, CDR2 SQIVND, per germline (reference sequence). The V gene end was trimmed by 0 bases and the J gene end by 0 bases; junction bases not matched to a gene: 11. This CDR3 is built from 19 residues. The CDR3 DNA sequence: TGTGCCAGTAGTATAGATCACAGGGGCTACACCGACTCTGGAAACACCATATATTTT. This encodes CASSIDHRGYTDSGNTIYF.

The rearrangement joins TRBV6-5 to TRBJ1-6; D unresolved. Germline CDR1 is MNHEY and CDR2 is SVGAGI. Trimming shortened V by 2 bases and J by 5 bases, and 7 bases separated the two germline ends. The CDR3 is 14 residues long. CDR3 in amino acids: CASSYEDNNSPLHF. The CDR3 nucleotides read TGTGCCAGCAGTTACGAGGATAATAATTCACCCCTCCACTTT.

The rearrangement joins TRBV6-5 to TRBJ1-1; a weak D match, TRBD1 (5 bases). Looked up from germline, CDR1 is MNHEY and CDR2 is SVGAGI. V was pared by 8 bases and J by 11 bases, with 15 bases between. The CDR3 loop spans 11 amino acids. The CDR3 DNA sequence: TGTGCCAGCTCTCAGGGCCGACAGGCTTTCTTT. This gives the protein CASSQGRQAFF.

The V call is TRBV25-1, the J call TRBJ1-1; unclear D gene. Trimming stripped 3 bases from V and 0 bases from J, with 8 bases between. CDR3 length equals 14 residues. The germline CDR1 and CDR2 sequences are MGHDK and SYGVNS. The CDR3: CASSDQTLNTEAFF. CDR3 coding DNA: TGTGCCAGCAGTGATCAGACTCTGAACACTGAAGCTTTCTTT.

The rearrangement links TRBV6-5 to TRBJ2-6; D may be TRBD2 (5 bases). V was pared by 5 bases and J by 1 base, with 9 bases between. The CDR3 sequence is 15 residues long. The germline gives CDR1 MNHEY, CDR2 SVGAGI. The CDR3 DNA follows: TGTGCCAGCAGTAACGGACTTTCTGGGGCCAACGTCCTGACTTTC. The encoded protein is CASSNGLSGANVLTF.

The chain couples TRBV19 to TRBJ2-1, with D unresolved. The CDR3 runs to 15 residues. Trimming cost V 1 base and J 6 bases, with 13 bases left between them. Germline CDR1 is LNHDA and CDR2 is SQIVND (reference sequence). The CDR3 DNA sequence: TGTGCCAGTAGTATAGGTGTCAGGATGGTCAATGAGCAGTTCTTC. Its protein is CASSIGVRMVNEQFF. The full variable domain, in which reference TRBV19 and TRBJ2-1 provide the parts outside the CDR3, is DGGITQSPKYLFRKEGQNVTLSCEQNLNHDAMYWYRQDPGQGLRLIYYSQIVNDFQKGDIAEGYSVSREKKESFPLTVTSAQKNPTAFYLCASSIGVRMVNEQFFGPGTRLTVL.